Below, 16 T cell receptor beta chains from the same sample are listed, as sequenced in a study of a mutant IDH1 vaccine in newly diagnosed glioma. Documented time point: week 5, during vaccination. Each dose delivered 300 ug of mutant IDH1 20-mer peptide subcutaneously with imiquimod. Sequenced by immunoSEQ multiplex PCR; TCRdb stores in-frame clones only, minus some. The table records around 36,000 clones, about nine tenths of them present only once. Their target antigens are unknown. The source was PBMCs, collected from a glioma patient whose treatment included an IDH1 peptide vaccine. The receptors shown here come from a man aged 50-60 years with glioma.

The sample holds one count of this clone. The genes are TRBV5-1 and TRBJ2-3; 8 positions agree with TRBD2. CDR1 is SGHRS and CDR2 is YFSETQ in the germline V gene. With 0 bases clipped from V and 3 bases from J, the junction kept 3 bases outside the gene matches. The CDR3 has 15 amino acids. The CDR3 here is CASSLGLARTDTQYF. CDR3 coding DNA: TGCGCCAGCAGCTTGGGACTAGCGAGGACAGATACGCAGTATTTT.

DNA of the CDR3: TGTGCCAGCAGCTTAGGTCGGCTAGCGTACGAGCAGTACTTC. Protein: CASSLGRLAYEQYF. This chain joins TRBV7-2 and TRBJ2-7, with a possible D match to TRBD2 (6 bases). Trimming cost V 1 base and J 4 bases, with 11 bases left between them. Looked up from germline, CDR1 is SGHTA and CDR2 is FQGNSA. The CDR3 runs to 14 residues.

The chain recombines TRBV9 with TRBJ2-7; D tentatively reads TRBD1 or TRBD2 (8 bases each). The V gene's germline CDR1 is SGDLS and CDR2 YYNGEE. V lost 3 bases and J lost 7, with 23 bases in between. This CDR3 contains 16 residues. CDR3: CASSAGGARGLGEQYF. The CDR3 DNA reads as TGTGCCAGCAGCGCGGGGGGGGCCAGGGGGCTAGGTGAGCAGTACTTC.

This chain uses TRBV9 with TRBJ2-5, with a tentative D call TRBD1 (7 bases). Germline V gene lookup returns CDR1 SGDLS and CDR2 YYNGEE. The CDR3 length is 19 residues. V was trimmed by 4 bases and J by 2 bases, leaving 27 bases between them. The DNA of the CDR3 is TGTGCCAGCAGCCCCTCCCCTGGGAGGTTGACAGGGAAACAAGAGACCCAGTACTTC. This encodes CASSPSPGRLTGKQETQYF.

This chain uses TRBV9 with TRBJ2-5; TRBD1 matches 7 bases. The assigned J gene may be wrong: the sequence end matches TRBJ2-7 better. The length of the CDR3 is 14 residues. Per germline, CDR1 SGDLS and CDR2 YYNGEE. CDR3 coding DNA: TGTGCCAGCAGCGCCAGCTACAGGGGTACCGAGCAGTACTTC. Protein sequence: CASSASYRGTEQYF.

V gene TRBV27 combines with J gene TRBJ1-1; D perhaps matches TRBD1 (5 bases). The CDR3 covers 14 residues. CDR1 and CDR2 from the germline V gene are MNHEY and SMNVEV (reference sequence). V lost 3 bases and J lost 5, with 13 bases in between. The CDR3 sequence: CASSLTERTTEAFF. DNA for the CDR3: TGTGCCAGCAGTTTGACAGAGAGAACAACTGAAGCTTTCTTT.

The chain couples TRBV28 to TRBJ2-7; 7 bases line up with TRBD1. Trimming cost V 6 bases and J 2 bases; bases outside gene matches: 19. This CDR3 comprises 18 residues. Per germline, CDR1 MDHEN and CDR2 SYDVKM. The CDR3 bases are TGTGCCAGCAGCGCCTGGGACAGCGTTCCCCCTTTTACCTACGAGCAGTACTTC. Translation: CASSAWDSVPPFTYEQYF.

V is TRBV9 and J is TRBJ2-2; TRBD1 might be the D (6 bases). This CDR3 comprises 18 residues. V was trimmed by 0 bases and J by 11 bases, leaving 26 bases between them. CDR1 and CDR2 (germline): SGDLS, YYNGEE. Here the CDR3 DNA reads TGTGCCAGCAGCGTAGGACAGGTTCGATTTCTATCCACCAACGAGCTGTTTTTT. Its translation is CASSVGQVRFLSTNELFF.

The V gene is TRBV7-9, the J gene TRBJ1-5, with D possibly being TRBD1 (5 bases). The V end lost 4 bases, the J end lost 6 bases, and 13 bases lay between the germline ends. The CDR3 extends over 14 amino acids. Germline V lookup: CDR1 SEHNR, CDR2 FQNEAQ (reference sequence). CDR3 in amino acids: CASSYQGYAQPQHF. CDR3 DNA: TGTGCCAGCAGCTACCAGGGATACGCTCAGCCCCAGCATTTT.

With respect to this clone: The junction differs from germline at one of its ends, possibly a read error. The chain uses TRBV5-6 and TRBJ1-4; D is unresolved. Per germline, CDR1 SGHDT and CDR2 YYEEEE. The CDR3 is 9 amino acids. CDR3 nucleotides: TGTGCCAGCAGCTTGGGACTGAGATTT. Translation gives CASSLGLRF.

This chain links TRBV4-1 with TRBJ1-3; 7 positions agree with TRBD1. Germline V CDR1 and CDR2: MGHRA, YSYEKL. CDR3 length equals 18 residues. The trim removed 3 bases at V and 3 bases at J, leaving 14 bases unmatched. The CDR3 reads CASSHVIDRESIGNTIYF. The CDR3 DNA follows: TGCGCCAGCAGCCACGTAATAGACAGGGAGAGTATTGGAAACACCATATATTTT.

The chain has TRBV5-1 and TRBJ2-6; the D is unclear. V shed 4 bases and J shed 0 bases, with 11 bases lying between them. The CDR3 extends over 16 amino acids. Germline V lookup: CDR1 SGHRS, CDR2 YFSETQ. The CDR3 DNA reads TGCGCCAGCAGCGGCACATCGATCTCTGGGGCCAACGTCCTGACTTTC. This gives the protein CASSGTSISGANVLTF. Combining the CDR3 with reference TRBV5-1 and TRBJ2-6 gives the whole variable domain KAGVTQTPRYLIKTRGQQVTLSCSPISGHRSVSWYQQTPGQGLQFLFEYFSETQRNKGNFPGRFSGRQFSNSRSEMNVSTLELGDSALYLCASSGTSISGANVLTFGAGSRLTVL.

This clone was counted once. The V and J genes are TRBV5-1 and TRBJ1-2; D not resolved. V lost 1 base, J lost 2 bases, and 9 bases lay in between. The CDR3 loop spans 14 amino acids. Germline CDR1 reads SGHRS; CDR2 reads YFSETQ. The CDR3 region is CASSLSARNYGYTF. CDR3 DNA sequence: TGCGCCAGCAGCTTGTCGGCCAGAAACTATGGCTACACCTTC. Complete variable domain (other parts from reference TRBV5-1 and TRBJ1-2): KAGVTQTPRYLIKTRGQQVTLSCSPISGHRSVSWYQQTPGQGLQFLFEYFSETQRNKGNFPGRFSGRQFSNSRSEMNVSTLELGDSALYLCASSLSARNYGYTFGSGTRLTVV.

The chain recombines TRBV5-5 with TRBJ1-2; no clear D gene. V lost 4 bases and J 4 bases, leaving 11 bases between the germline ends. The germline V gene encodes CDR1 SGHKS and CDR2 YYEKEE (reference sequence). The CDR3 has 13 residues. CDR3 sequence: CASSARGSYGYTF. CDR3 DNA: TGTGCCAGCAGCGCCCGGGGAAGCTATGGCTACACCTTC.

The chain uses TRBV6-5 and TRBJ1-1; D might be TRBD1 (5 bases). Trimming cost V 4 bases and J 0 bases, with 9 bases left between them. Germline loops: CDR1 MNHEY, CDR2 SVGAGI. The CDR3 is 14 residues long. The CDR3 bases are TGTGCCAGCAGTTCGGGACGGCTGAACACTGAAGCTTTCTTT. Protein: CASSSGRLNTEAFF.

This clone has only one observation. V usage is TRBV5-1 and J usage is TRBJ1-1; no clear D. This CDR3 has 15 amino acids. V gave up 4 bases and J gave up 1 base, with 14 bases separating them. Germline assignment: CDR1 SGHRS and CDR2 YFSETQ. The CDR3 protein is CASSRGGGENTEAFF. DNA of the CDR3: TGCGCCAGCAGCCGAGGAGGAGGAGAGAACACTGAAGCTTTCTTT.